The 31 T cell receptor beta chains reported below all come from one sample, sequenced in a study of cytomegalovirus exposure and HLA in healthy donors. Vbeta (60) and Jbeta (13) primers were used in the PCR. Repertoires were generated with immunoSEQ multiplex PCR, while TCRdb's copy carries only in-frame clones and drops some. The sample records approximately 130,000 clones, roughly four fifths being singletons. Sequenced material: PBMCs. These receptors originate from a man in his forties or fifties in good health and CMV-seronegative.

V and J are TRBV28 and TRBJ2-7, with TRBD1 matching 8 bases. This CDR3 has 15 residues. V shed 3 bases, J shed 6 bases, and the junction held 10 bases outside the gene matches. CDR1 and CDR2 (germline): MDHEN, SYDVKM. CDR3 sequence reads: CASSLTGTGGGEQYF. In DNA, the CDR3 is TGTGCCAGCAGTTTGACCGGGACAGGAGGCGGCGAGCAGTACTTC.

V is TRBV5-1 and J is TRBJ2-1; TRBD2 matches at 9 bases. V lost 1 base to trimming and J lost 6 bases; unmatched junction nucleotides: 5. Germline V CDR1 and CDR2: SGHRS, YFSETQ. The CDR3 runs 15 residues. The CDR3 sequence: CASSLLVSGGNEQFF. The DNA for the CDR3 is TGCGCCAGCAGCTTGTTGGTTAGCGGGGGCAATGAGCAGTTCTTC.

The chain carries TRBV28 and TRBJ2-2; 15 bases are a match to TRBD2. The germline gives CDR1 MDHEN, CDR2 SYDVKM. V lost 5 bases and J lost 6; bases outside the gene matches: 7. This CDR3 has 17 amino acids. The CDR3 DNA sequence: TGTGCCAGCAGTCCACGGACTAGCGGGAGGGCGGCCGGGGAGCTGTTTTTT. Translation gives CASSPRTSGRAAGELFF. The whole variable domain, filled in from reference TRBV28 and TRBJ2-2, reads DVKVTQSSRYLVKRTGEKVFLECVQDMDHENMFWYRQDPGLGLRLIYFSYDVKMKEKGDIPEGYSVSREKKERFSLILESASTNQTSMYLCASSPRTSGRAAGELFFGEGSRLTVL.

The chain uses TRBV10-3 and TRBJ2-1; 9 bases are a match to TRBD1. Germline-derived CDR1 and CDR2 are ENHRY and SYGVKD. J was trimmed by 7 bases and V by 6 bases; bases with no gene match: 4. The CDR3 runs to 13 residues. CDR3 in amino acids: CAIRRDRENEQFF. The CDR3 DNA reads TGTGCCATCAGGCGGGACAGGGAAAATGAGCAGTTCTTC.

J is TRBJ2-3 and V is TRBV4-3; TRBD2 is a possible D gene (6 bases). Germline lookup yields CDR1 LGHNA and CDR2 YSLEER. The CDR3 is 16 amino acids. V shed 4 bases and J shed 0 bases, with 14 bases lying between them. The CDR3 nucleotides are TGCGCCAGCAGCCGGGGGGTAGCGTTTAGCACAGATACGCAGTATTTT. It codes for CASSRGVAFSTDTQYF.

In this sample, this clone turned up a few times. The V and J genes are TRBV6-1 and TRBJ1-1, with 7 bases matching TRBD1. V was clipped by 6 bases and J by 0 bases; unmatched bases: 4. This CDR3 spans 14 amino acids. Germline V gene sequence: CDR1 MNHNS, CDR2 SASEGT. CDR3 protein: CASRPGQLNTEAFF. The CDR3 DNA is TGTGCCAGCAGGCCGGGACAGCTGAACACTGAAGCTTTCTTT.

The V gene is TRBV5-1, the J gene TRBJ1-6, with 8 bases lining up with TRBD1. J gave up 5 bases and V 4 bases, and 5 bases lay outside the gene matches. Per germline, CDR1 SGHRS and CDR2 YFSETQ. The CDR3 runs 15 residues. In nucleotides, the CDR3 is TGCGCCAGCAGCGTGACAGGGGTGGATAATTCACCCCTCCACTTT. It codes for CASSVTGVDNSPLHF.

The rearrangement uses TRBV19 and TRBJ1-1, with D possibly matching TRBD1 (6 bases). CDR1 is LNHDA and CDR2 is SQIVND in the germline V gene (reference sequence). Trimming removed 3 bases at V and 1 base at J, with 9 bases between. The CDR3 runs to 14 residues. The DNA of the CDR3 is TGTGCCAGTAGTATCGGACAGACGAACACTGAAGCTTTCTTT. Translated, it gives CASSIGQTNTEAFF.

The gene calls are TRBV19 and TRBJ1-1; D gene uncertain. Germline V CDR1 and CDR2: LNHDA, SQIVND (reference sequence). Trimming stripped 8 bases from V and 1 base from J, with 8 bases between. The CDR3 runs to 12 residues. In DNA form, the CDR3 reads TGTGCCAGTCTGTACGGGAACACTGAAGCTTTCTTT. Its protein product is CASLYGNTEAFF.

The rearrangement links TRBV7-9 to TRBJ2-1, with 11 bases matching TRBD2. V gave up 5 bases and J gave up 5 bases; unmatched junction bases: 11. The germline V gene encodes CDR1 SEHNR and CDR2 FQNEAQ (reference sequence). The CDR3 consists of 17 residues. The CDR3 spells CASSTGGTSGLNNEQFF. As DNA, the CDR3 is TGTGCCAGCAGCACGGGTGGGACTAGCGGACTAAACAATGAGCAGTTCTTC.

This clone occurred once. The rearrangement joins TRBV6-5 to TRBJ1-2; D is unresolved. Germline-derived CDR1 and CDR2 are MNHEY and SVGAGI. V lost 3 bases, J lost 7 bases, and 15 bases lay in between. This CDR3 region has 14 residues. This chain's CDR3 is CASSYKGGRGGYTF. CDR3 nucleotide sequence: TGTGCCAGCAGTTATAAAGGCGGGCGAGGTGGCTACACCTTC.

The chain is built from TRBV10-1 and TRBJ2-2, with TRBD1 matching 9 bases. V was clipped by 3 bases and J by 5 bases; unmatched bases: 25. Per germline, CDR1 WNHNN and CDR2 SYGVQD (reference sequence). There are 22 residues in the CDR3. The CDR3 region is CASSDMSLARLVGQGRTGELFF. CDR3 DNA sequence: TGCGCCAGCAGTGACATGTCCCTGGCAAGACTCGTGGGACAGGGAAGGACCGGGGAGCTGTTTTTT.

The genes are TRBV7-2 and TRBJ1-1; D is unresolved. Deletions cut 1 base from V and 4 bases from J, with 10 bases between. Germline V gives CDR1 SGHTA, CDR2 FQGNSA. The CDR3 covers 14 residues. The CDR3 DNA sequence: TGTGCCAGCAGCTTAGGAGGGTATGGCACTGAAGCTTTCTTT. It translates to CASSLGGYGTEAFF.

The chain has TRBV4-3 and TRBJ2-1, with TRBD2 matching 7 bases. With V trimmed by 3 bases and J by 6 bases, 5 bases remained unmatched. CDR1 is LGHNA, CDR2 YSLEER, per germline. The CDR3 length is 14 residues. Here the CDR3 reads CASSHPTSVNEQFF. The CDR3 DNA is TGCGCCAGCAGCCACCCAACTAGCGTCAATGAGCAGTTCTTC.

V is TRBV4-3 and J is TRBJ2-3, with 11 nucleotides matching TRBD2. This CDR3 spans 18 amino acids. V was pared by 0 bases and J by 5 bases, with 10 bases of the junction left unmatched. Per the germline V gene, CDR1 is LGHNA and CDR2 is YSLEER. CDR3 bases: TGCGCCAGCAGCCAAGATTCGCCTAGCGGGGGGTATGTAGATACGCAGTATTTT. Encoded protein: CASSQDSPSGGYVDTQYF.

V usage is TRBV11-3 and J usage is TRBJ2-5; no clear D. Germline V gene lookup returns CDR1 SGHNT and CDR2 YENEEA. Deletions cut 1 base from V and 4 bases from J, with 10 bases between. The CDR3 loop spans 14 amino acids. The CDR3 DNA is TGTGCCAGCAGCTTAGGTTCAGGCAGAGAGACCCAGTACTTC. This gives the protein CASSLGSGRETQYF.

V is TRBV27 and J is TRBJ2-5; TRBD2 aligns across 13 bases. V was clipped by 6 bases and J by 5 bases; unmatched bases: 9. Germline lookup yields CDR1 MNHEY and CDR2 SMNVEV (reference sequence). The CDR3 runs to 16 residues. The CDR3 DNA is TGTGCCAGCAGCCTTTGGACTAGCGGGAGTCCGGAGACCCAGTACTTC. It specifies CASSLWTSGSPETQYF.

The rearrangement joins TRBV19 to TRBJ1-5; 7 bases are a match to TRBD1. The CDR3 sequence is 14 residues long. The J segment lost 5 bases and the V segment lost 4 bases, leaving 5 bases of the junction unmatched. Germline loops: CDR1 LNHDA, CDR2 SQIVND (reference sequence). The CDR3 DNA is TGTGCCAGTAGTAGTGGACAGGTTTATCAGCCCCAGCATTTT. As protein: CASSSGQVYQPQHF.

This chain connects TRBV2 to TRBJ1-2; D gene ambiguous. V lost 11 bases, J lost 2 bases, and 9 bases lay in between. Germline lookup yields CDR1 SNHLY and CDR2 FYNNEI. The length of the CDR3 is 11 residues. CDR3 DNA sequence: TGTGCCCAAAGAGGGAACTATGGCTACACCTTC. Its protein product is CAQRGNYGYTF. Full variable domain (outside the CDR3, taken from reference TRBV2 and TRBJ1-2): EPEVTQTPSHQVTQMGQEVILRCVPISNHLYFYWYRQILGQKVEFLVSFYNNEISEKSEIFDDQFSVERPDGSNFTLKIRSTKLEDSAMYFCAQRGNYGYTFGSGTRLTVV.

V is TRBV30 and J is TRBJ1-2, with 11 bases identical to TRBD1. This CDR3 has 13 residues. Germline CDR1 GTSNPN, CDR2 SVGIG (reference sequence). Losses at the gene ends were 3 bases for V and 6 bases for J; bases not matched to a gene: 3. The CDR3 nucleotides are TGTGCCTGGAGGGCGGACAGGGGGCATGGCTACACCTTC. It codes for CAWRADRGHGYTF.

The chain carries TRBV30 and TRBJ2-5; D possibly corresponds to TRBD2 (6 bases). The CDR3 consists of 10 residues. Germline V gene lookup returns CDR1 GTSNPN and CDR2 SVGIG (reference sequence). The V end lost 7 bases, the J end lost 7 bases, and 10 bases lay between the germline ends. The CDR3: CASSEGTQYF. CDR3 coding DNA: TGTGCCTCATCGGAGGGGACCCAGTACTTC.

The chain carries TRBV28 and TRBJ1-2; the D gene is possibly TRBD1 (5 bases). Looked up from germline, CDR1 is MDHEN and CDR2 is SYDVKM. The CDR3 runs 13 residues. The V end was cut by 6 bases, the J end by 2 bases, with 10 bases between. The CDR3 DNA sequence: TGTGCCAGCAGCCCAGACAGCAACTATGGCTACACCTTC. Its translation is CASSPDSNYGYTF.

This clone was seen only once. The genes are TRBV4-3 and TRBJ1-5; D gene ambiguous. Trimming pared 0 bases from V and 3 bases from J, leaving 9 bases between. Germline CDR1 and CDR2: LGHNA and YSLEER. The length of the CDR3 is 15 residues. The DNA of the CDR3 is TGCGCCAGCAGCCAAGACAACAGCTTCAATCAGCCCCAGCATTTT. This codes for CASSQDNSFNQPQHF.

The V gene is TRBV6-1, the J gene TRBJ2-2, with TRBD1 matching over 8 bases. V gave up 6 bases and J gave up 7 bases; unmatched junction bases: 4. CDR3 size: 13 residues. Germline V gene lookup returns CDR1 MNHNS and CDR2 SASEGT. The CDR3 DNA reads as TGTGCCAGCAGCCAGGGGGCAAGCGGGGAGCTGTTTTTT. It codes for CASSQGASGELFF.

This clone was recorded only once. The rearrangement links TRBV30 to TRBJ1-3, with 7 bases identical to TRBD1. After removal of 5 bases from V and 0 bases from J, the junction contained 7 bases not matched to a gene. The CDR3 is 15 residues long. From germline, CDR1 is GTSNPN and CDR2 SVGIG (reference sequence). The CDR3 DNA reads TGTGCCTGGGGGATGGGACAGTCCTCTGGAAACACCATATATTTT. This sequence encodes CAWGMGQSSGNTIYF. The full variable domain, its missing parts supplied by reference TRBV30 and TRBJ1-3, is SQTIHQWPATLVQPVGSPLSLECTVEGTSNPNLYWYRQAAGRGLQLLFYSVGIGQISSEVPQNLSASRPQDRQFILSSKKLLLSDSGFYLCAWGMGQSSGNTIYFGEGSWLTVV.

This clone was seen more than once but under ten times. The chain recombines TRBV5-4 with TRBJ2-1, with 9 positions matching TRBD2. This CDR3 contains 19 residues. Germline V lookup: CDR1 SGHNT, CDR2 YYREEE (reference sequence). J lost 0 bases, V lost 0 bases, and 10 bases had no gene match. The CDR3: CASSLVSTLAGSSYNEQFF. In nucleotides, the CDR3 is TGTGCCAGCAGCTTGGTCTCCACCCTAGCGGGAAGCTCCTACAATGAGCAGTTCTTC.

This clone was observed a handful of times. This chain connects TRBV7-3 to TRBJ2-5, with TRBD1 matching over 9 bases. The CDR3 spans 15 residues. Unmatched junction bases numbered 8, after V lost 5 bases and J lost 4 bases. CDR1 SGHTA and CDR2 FQGTGA come from the germline V gene. DNA for the CDR3: TGTGCCAGCAGCCTTAACAGGGGGCTGGGAGAGACCCAGTACTTC. This translates into CASSLNRGLGETQYF.

The table lists this clone with a few counts. One junction end does not reproduce the germline sequence, and a read error may be involved. The V call is TRBV7-6, the J call TRBJ2-4; unclear D gene. This CDR3 spans 16 amino acids. The V gene's germline CDR1 is SGHVS and CDR2 FNYEAQ. The CDR3 coding sequence is TGTGCCAGCAGCTTATTGGCCCCAGGCCCCCAAAACAGTCAGTACTTC. This encodes CASSLLAPGPQNSQYF.

This sequence joins TRBV10-1 and TRBJ1-5; D may be TRBD1 (5 bases). This CDR3 contains 14 residues. Germline assignment: CDR1 WNHNN and CDR2 SYGVQD (reference sequence). The V end was cut by 6 bases, the J end by 0 bases, with 9 bases between. The CDR3 is CASSGGNSNQPQHF. The CDR3 nucleotides are TGCGCCAGCAGCGGGGGAAATAGCAATCAGCCCCAGCATTTT.

A word on this clone: Other DNA sequences in the sample encode the same CDR3. The chain links TRBV30 to TRBJ1-2; D is uncertain. CDR1 GTSNPN and CDR2 SVGIG come from the germline V gene (reference sequence). V lost 0 bases, J lost 3 bases, and 5 bases lay in between. The CDR3 loop spans 12 amino acids. The CDR3 bases are TGTGCCTGGAGTGTTTCAGACTATGGCTACACCTTC. Its translation: CAWSVSDYGYTF.

This chain uses TRBV2 with TRBJ1-1; weak D call: TRBD1 (6 bases). The germline V and J ends were trimmed by 5 bases and 3 bases, with 13 bases remaining between them. Germline loops: CDR1 SNHLY, CDR2 FYNNEI. CDR3 size: 14 residues. The CDR3 loop is CASSSQGTDTEAFF. The CDR3 coding sequence is TGTGCCAGCAGTTCACAGGGTACAGACACTGAAGCTTTCTTT.